The 32 T cell receptor beta chains in this list originate from one sample, sequenced in a study of CD8+ T cells in alopecia areata. Extraction of RNA preceded its reverse transcription into cDNA, which served as the sequencing template. Here immunoSEQ multiplex PCR was the method, and the copy in TCRdb shows in-frame clones only, minus some. Of some 170,000 clones listed, about 67% are singletons. Sequencing used CD8+ T cells sorted from blood, obtained at week 0. Source of these receptors: a human donor with alopecia areata.

This clone has more than one count but fewer than ten. This chain links TRBV6-6 with TRBJ1-1, with unresolved D. Germline V gene lookup returns CDR1 MNHNY and CDR2 SVGAGI (reference sequence). CDR3 size: 15 residues. The V end was cut by 0 bases, the J end by 1 base, with 9 bases between. Here the CDR3 DNA reads TGTGCCAGCAGTTACTCGGCCAGACAGAACACTGAAGCTTTCTTT. Its protein product is CASSYSARQNTEAFF.

Of note for this clone: The junction differs from germline at one of its ends, possibly a read error. This chain connects TRBV7-7 to TRBJ1-1; unclear D gene. Germline V gene sequence: CDR1 SSHAT, CDR2 FNYEAQ (reference sequence). This CDR3 is built from 13 residues. CDR3 in DNA: TGTGCTAGCAGCTTAAATAAGAACACTGAAGCTTTCTTT. Residues: CASSLNKNTEAFF.

This chain links TRBV4-1 with TRBJ2-1; 9 bases match TRBD1. The J segment lost 12 bases and the V segment lost 6 bases, leaving 3 bases of the junction unmatched. The CDR3 is made up of 11 amino acids. The germline gives CDR1 MGHRA, CDR2 YSYEKL. CDR3 loop: CASREGQGQFF. The DNA of the CDR3 is TGCGCCAGCAGAGAGGGACAGGGGCAGTTCTTC.

The chain has TRBV5-6 and TRBJ2-3; maybe TRBD2 (6 bases). The germline V gene encodes CDR1 SGHDT and CDR2 YYEEEE. This CDR3 spans 12 amino acids. The V and J ends lost 4 bases and 10 bases respectively, with 13 bases between them. This chain's CDR3 is CASSPGRGPQYF. CDR3 coding DNA: TGTGCCAGCAGCCCCGGGAGAGGGCCGCAGTATTTT.

The chain recombines TRBV29-1 with TRBJ2-6; D gene unclear. Germline loops: CDR1 SQVTM, CDR2 ANQGSEA. V was pared by 5 bases and J by 0 bases, with 8 bases between. The CDR3 covers 14 residues. The CDR3 nucleotides read TGCAGCGTTATGGGAAACTCTGGGGCCAACGTCCTGACTTTC. It encodes CSVMGNSGANVLTF.

The sample holds a few counts of this clone. This chain connects TRBV2 to TRBJ2-1, with 7 bases identical to TRBD2. V shed 6 bases and J 5 bases; nucleotides not matched to a gene: 13. The germline CDR1 and CDR2 sequences are SNHLY and FYNNEI. The CDR3 totals 16 residues. CDR3 nucleotide sequence: TGTGCCAGCAGACCTTCGGGCGGGGGACGTGACAATGAGCAGTTCTTC. It yields the protein CASRPSGGGRDNEQFF.

The chain is built from TRBV21-1 and TRBJ1-1; no check of the table's D call, TRBD1, against the DNA was made. TRBV21-1 is a known pseudogene. The CDR3 runs 14 residues. The CDR3 DNA reads TGTGCCAGCAGCAAAGCGCTCCAGGCCCGCCGGGCTTTCTTT. It specifies CASSKALQARRAFF.

This chain connects TRBV4-2 to TRBJ1-1; D not resolved. The CDR3 is 16 residues long. Germline V gene data show CDR1 as LGHNA and CDR2 as YNFKEQ. V was pared by 1 base and J by 6 bases, with 18 bases between. The CDR3 loop reads CASSQVERVEEPEAFF. The DNA of the CDR3 is TGTGCCAGCAGCCAAGTAGAAAGGGTTGAGGAGCCTGAAGCTTTCTTT.

This clone was counted once. This sequence joins TRBV2 and TRBJ1-4; 12 bases align to TRBD1. Germline CDR1 reads SNHLY; CDR2 reads FYNNEI. J lost 3 bases, V lost 4 bases, and 6 bases had no gene match. There are 17 residues in the CDR3. CDR3 residues: CASSVPGQGASNEKLFF. The CDR3 DNA follows: TGTGCCAGCAGTGTCCCGGGACAGGGGGCGTCTAATGAAAAACTGTTTTTT. The whole variable domain, filled in from reference TRBV2 and TRBJ1-4, reads EPEVTQTPSHQVTQMGQEVILRCVPISNHLYFYWYRQILGQKVEFLVSFYNNEISEKSEIFDDQFSVERPDGSNFTLKIRSTKLEDSAMYFCASSVPGQGASNEKLFFGSGTQLSVL.

The J gene is TRBJ1-1, the V gene TRBV15, with D possibly TRBD1 on 5 matching bases. The CDR3 is made up of 14 amino acids. Trimming removed 2 bases from V and 3 bases from J, with 10 bases in between. The germline V gene has CDR1 LNHNV and CDR2 YYDKDF (reference sequence). CDR3 loop: CATSRQGLDTEAFF. The CDR3 bases are TGTGCCACCAGCAGACAGGGCTTGGACACTGAAGCTTTCTTT.

This clone was picked up a small number of times. The chain links TRBV5-1 to TRBJ2-2, with a tentative D call TRBD2 (6 bases). The CDR3 totals 15 residues. V was pared by 4 bases and J by 0 bases, with 10 bases between. CDR1 SGHRS and CDR2 YFSETQ come from the germline V gene. The DNA for the CDR3 is TGCGCCAGCAGCCAGGACTATACGAACACCGGGGAGCTGTTTTTT. This encodes CASSQDYTNTGELFF.

This rearrangement joins TRBV4-1 to TRBJ2-1; D remains unclear. Between the trimmed V and J ends, which lost 5 bases and 0 bases, there was a span of 11 bases. Looked up from germline, CDR1 is MGHRA and CDR2 is YSYEKL. This CDR3 is 15 amino acids long. The CDR3 DNA sequence: TGCGCCAGCAGCTATACAGCAGACTCCTACAATGAGCAGTTCTTC. This translates into CASSYTADSYNEQFF.

The count of this clone is one. The chain joins TRBV15 to TRBJ2-3; no firm D call. The CDR3 contains 17 residues. The V gene lost 3 bases and the J gene lost 0 bases, with 16 bases spanning the gap. In germline, CDR1 is LNHNV, CDR2 YYDKDF (reference sequence). The chain's CDR3 is CATSSDPTMGSTDTQYF. As DNA, the CDR3 is TGTGCCACCAGCAGTGACCCCACCATGGGGAGCACAGATACGCAGTATTTT.

This chain uses TRBV6-5 with TRBJ2-1; 9 bases align to TRBD1. The length of the CDR3 is 12 residues. In germline, CDR1 is MNHEY, CDR2 SVGAGI. The J segment lost 8 bases and the V segment lost 5 bases, leaving 1 base of the junction unmatched. This CDR3 is CASSTGGYEQFF. In nucleotides, the CDR3 is TGTGCCAGCAGTACAGGGGGCTATGAGCAGTTCTTC.

The chain is built from TRBV14 and TRBJ1-4; tentatively, D is TRBD1 (6 bases). The germline CDR1 and CDR2 sequences are SGHDN and FVKESK. This CDR3 is 14 amino acids long. The V gene lost 10 bases and the J gene lost 6 bases, with 18 bases spanning the gap. The CDR3, as DNA: TGTGCCACTCACCCGGGGGGGCGCGATGAAAAACTGTTTTTT. Translation gives CATHPGGRDEKLFF.

The rearrangement uses TRBV25-1 and TRBJ2-2; the D gene is possibly TRBD2 (7 bases). In germline, CDR1 is MGHDK, CDR2 SYGVNS. V lost 4 bases and J 0 bases, leaving 12 bases between the germline ends. The CDR3 runs to 16 residues. Here the CDR3 reads CASSGHGGPNTGELFF. The CDR3 DNA sequence: TGTGCCAGCAGTGGCCACGGGGGGCCGAACACCGGGGAGCTGTTTTTT.

The chain links TRBV4-1 to TRBJ2-1, with 9 bases lining up with TRBD2. The CDR3 covers 16 residues. Germline V gene data show CDR1 as MGHRA and CDR2 as YSYEKL. The V segment lost 7 bases and the J segment 5 bases; nucleotides outside the gene matches: 12. This CDR3 is CASTPLPGLAHNEQFF. CDR3 DNA: TGCGCCAGCACTCCTCTTCCGGGACTAGCCCACAATGAGCAGTTCTTC.

The genes are TRBV29-1 and TRBJ2-2; no clear D gene. Germline assignment: CDR1 SQVTM and CDR2 ANQGSEA. Trimming took 7 bases from V and 0 from J, leaving 9 bases between them. The CDR3 has 13 amino acids. DNA for the CDR3: TGCAGCGCGGACGGTACGAACACCGGGGAGCTGTTTTTT. Translated, it gives CSADGTNTGELFF.

This rearrangement joins TRBV29-1 to TRBJ2-5; D ambiguous. Trimming shortened V by 7 bases and J by 4 bases, and 13 bases separated the two germline ends. The germline V gene has CDR1 SQVTM and CDR2 ANQGSEA. This CDR3 spans 12 amino acids. The CDR3: CSGARRIETQYF. For the CDR3, the DNA is TGCAGCGGTGCCCGCAGGATAGAGACCCAGTACTTC.

This chain connects TRBV5-6 to TRBJ2-3; D might be TRBD1 or TRBD2, each matching 7 bases. Germline lookup yields CDR1 SGHDT and CDR2 YYEEEE. This CDR3 comprises 16 residues. V gave up 3 bases and J gave up 3 bases, with 17 bases separating them. In DNA, the CDR3 is TGTGCCAGCAGCTCCTGGCAGGGGGGGAGGACAGATACGCAGTATTTT. This sequence encodes CASSSWQGGRTDTQYF.

This clone was counted between two and nine times. The chain is built from TRBV14 and TRBJ2-7; D ambiguous. From germline, CDR1 is SGHDN and CDR2 FVKESK. The CDR3 consists of 13 residues. V lost 0 bases to trimming and J lost 4 bases, with 7 bases between them. CDR3 nucleotide sequence: TGTGCCAGCAGCCAAGATTCCTGGTACGAGCAGTACTTC. Translating gives CASSQDSWYEQYF.

The CDR3 nucleotides read TGTGCCAGTACAGGCATGAACACTGAAGCTTTCTTT. Amino acids: CASTGMNTEAFF. J is TRBJ1-1 and V is TRBV19; D gene unclear. Trimming took 7 bases from V and 0 from J, leaving 6 bases between them. There are 12 residues in the CDR3. CDR1 and CDR2 (germline): LNHDA, SQIVND (reference sequence).

The CDR3 sequence: CASRPGTASSYEQYF. CDR3 nucleotide sequence: TGTGCCAGCAGGCCCGGGACAGCGAGCTCCTACGAGCAGTACTTC. The rearrangement uses TRBV6-5 and TRBJ2-7; TRBD1 matches at 7 bases. Germline V lookup: CDR1 MNHEY, CDR2 SVGAGI. The trim removed 6 bases at V and 0 bases at J, leaving 8 bases unmatched. This CDR3 is built from 15 residues.

The V gene is TRBV10-3, the J gene TRBJ2-7; TRBD2 agrees at 7 bases. This CDR3 is built from 11 residues. Germline values: CDR1 ENHRY, CDR2 SYGVKD. Germline trimming cut 10 bases from V and 2 bases from J; bases unmatched to any gene: 2. The DNA for the CDR3 is TGTGCCAGCGGGGGTGCCTACGAGCAGTACTTC. Protein product: CASGGAYEQYF.

V and J are TRBV30 and TRBJ2-7; D is unclear. The V end was cut by 5 bases, the J end by 5 bases, with 7 bases between. The CDR3 is 10 residues long. CDR1 is GTSNPN and CDR2 is SVGIG in the germline V gene (reference sequence). CDR3 sequence (DNA): TGTGCCTGGGCGGCGGACGAGCAGTACTTC. Encoded protein: CAWAADEQYF.

The chain recombines TRBV29-1 with TRBJ2-7, with a tentative D call TRBD2 (6 bases). The CDR3 sequence is 14 residues long. The ends were cut back, 2 bases at V and 4 bases at J, with 15 bases in the middle. CDR1 is SQVTM, CDR2 ANQGSEA, per germline. The CDR3 protein is CSVENPGEIYEQYF. The CDR3, as DNA: TGCAGCGTTGAAAATCCGGGGGAGATATACGAGCAGTACTTC.

This clone was observed a handful of times. The genes are TRBV29-1 and TRBJ2-7; 7 bases are a match to TRBD1. J was trimmed by 3 bases and V by 0 bases; bases with no gene match: 8. This CDR3 is built from 15 residues. The V gene's germline CDR1 is SQVTM and CDR2 ANQGSEA. This CDR3 is CSVEDPTGVVYEQYF. DNA of the CDR3: TGCAGCGTTGAAGATCCCACAGGGGTGGTCTACGAGCAGTACTTC.

V usage is TRBV4-1 and J usage is TRBJ2-3; D is possibly TRBD2 (6 bases). The CDR3 length is 14 residues. The V gene's germline CDR1 is MGHRA and CDR2 YSYEKL. V lost 4 bases and J 1 base, leaving 9 bases between the germline ends. This chain's CDR3 is CASSRGTGTDTQYF. In DNA, the CDR3 is TGCGCCAGCAGCCGCGGGACCGGCACAGATACGCAGTATTTT.

This chain connects TRBV25-1 to TRBJ2-7; 8 bases align to TRBD1. CDR3 length equals 15 residues. The V segment lost 6 bases and the J segment 6 bases; nucleotides outside the gene matches: 13. Germline CDR1 and CDR2: MGHDK and SYGVNS. The CDR3 DNA reads as TGTGCCAGCAGCGCAACGACAGGGGAAGGGCGCGAGCAGTACTTC. Amino acid sequence: CASSATTGEGREQYF.

J is TRBJ2-7 and V is TRBV14; perhaps TRBD2 as D (6 bases). V lost 3 bases and J 6 bases, leaving 15 bases between the germline ends. The CDR3 loop spans 14 amino acids. CDR1 is SGHDN and CDR2 is FVKESK in the germline V gene. CDR3: CASSHGGSPLEQYF. CDR3 nucleotide sequence: TGTGCCAGCAGCCACGGGGGTTCTCCTCTCGAGCAGTACTTC.

This chain connects TRBV2 to TRBJ2-3; the D is unclear. V was trimmed by 5 bases and J by 3 bases, leaving 12 bases between them. Germline V CDR1 and CDR2: SNHLY, FYNNEI. CDR3 length: 14 amino acids. The CDR3 here is CASSTSLGTDTQYF. CDR3 coding DNA: TGTGCCAGCAGTACAAGCCTGGGGACAGATACGCAGTATTTT.

This chain links TRBV29-1 with TRBJ1-1; 7 bases agree with TRBD1. Trimming removed 6 bases from V and 1 base from J; junction bases left unmatched: 8. The CDR3 covers 14 residues. The germline V gene encodes CDR1 SQVTM and CDR2 ANQGSEA. In nucleotides, the CDR3 is TGCAGCGTCCATGGGACAGAAAAGAACACTGAAGCTTTCTTT. Its translation: CSVHGTEKNTEAFF.